This TCR beta chain was recorded in a study of shared clonotypes between healthy human individuals. Study results and limitations: Sampling covered blood only; tissue repertoires likely differ. At large depth, rarefaction still showed sorted-subset sequencing to be incomplete.

The CDR3 loop spans 17 amino acids. Losses at the gene ends were 5 bases for V and 8 bases for J; bases not matched to a gene: 16. Germline CDR1 is SEHNR and CDR2 is FQNEAQ (reference sequence). CD45RO-negative CD8 cells positively selected for CCR7 made up the naive population, which excluded terminally differentiated effector memory CD45RA+ cells. Donors were healthy HIV-negative adults without recent acute infections or vaccinations. Concerning this clone itself: No antigen is known for it.

Measured with immunoSEQ multiplex PCR; TCRdb has only the in-frame clones, and not every one. The sample has over 750,000 clones, around 96% seen once. This sequence was found in a man aged 25 to 40 in good health. Sequenced: naive CD8+ T cells sorted from blood. V is TRBV7-9 and J is TRBJ2-1; 9 bases agree with TRBD2. In DNA form, the CDR3 reads TGTGCCAGCAGCGCCCGCCGGGCGGGAGGGCCAGAGGATGAGCAGTTCTTC. Translated, it gives CASSARRAGGPEDEQFF.